Below are 32 T cell receptor beta chains sequenced from a single sample in a study of cytomegalovirus exposure and HLA in healthy donors. Some clones are missing from TCRdb's copy, which holds only in-frame ones; the method was immunoSEQ multiplex PCR. The repertoire consists of 65,000 to 75,000 clones, with about 93% occurring once and the leading ten covering more than 2.5%. Material: PBMCs. Receptors originate from a woman aged 18-29 years in good health and CMV-seropositive.

This sequence joins TRBV28 and TRBJ1-1; tentative D call: TRBD1 (5 bases). V was trimmed by 2 bases and J by 5 bases, leaving 12 bases between them. The CDR3 spans 14 residues. From germline, CDR1 is MDHEN and CDR2 SYDVKM. The CDR3 spells CASSLQGRRTEAFF. DNA of the CDR3: TGTGCCAGCAGTTTACAGGGAAGAAGGACTGAAGCTTTCTTT.

The gene calls are TRBV4-3 and TRBJ2-1, with 12 nucleotides matching TRBD2. With 3 bases clipped from V and 4 bases from J, the junction kept 4 bases outside the gene matches. Germline V gene data show CDR1 as LGHNA and CDR2 as YSLEER. This CDR3 spans 16 amino acids. CDR3 residues: CASSHPLAGGYNEQFF. CDR3 nucleotide sequence: TGCGCCAGCAGCCATCCACTAGCGGGGGGATACAATGAGCAGTTCTTC.

The J gene is TRBJ2-6, the V gene TRBV5-1, with 9 bases matching TRBD2. Germline values: CDR1 SGHRS, CDR2 YFSETQ. V was clipped by 4 bases and J by 4 bases; unmatched bases: 12. The CDR3 totals 18 residues. The CDR3 bases are TGCGCCAGCAGCCAACTAGCGGGTGGGTCATCCGGGGCCAACGTCCTGACTTTC. Protein: CASSQLAGGSSGANVLTF.

This chain links TRBV12-5 with TRBJ2-1; D is uncertain. V shed 2 bases and J shed 0 bases, with 8 bases lying between them. Per the germline V gene, CDR1 is LGHNT and CDR2 is FRNRAP. The CDR3 extends over 15 amino acids. CDR3 DNA sequence: TGTGCTAGTGGTTTGTTTGCTACCTCCTACAATGAGCAGTTCTTC. Translated: CASGLFATSYNEQFF.

The chain has TRBV6-6 and TRBJ1-4, with D maybe TRBD1 (6 bases). The CDR3 is 14 amino acids. Trimming pared 5 bases from V and 5 bases from J, leaving 12 bases between. Germline V gene data show CDR1 as MNHNY and CDR2 as SVGAGI (reference sequence). The CDR3 loop reads CASSPPGQNEKLFF. CDR3 DNA: TGTGCCAGCAGTCCTCCGGGACAAAATGAAAAACTGTTTTTT.

This chain links TRBV6-5 with TRBJ1-2; 10 bases are a match to TRBD1. Trimming cost V 5 bases and J 6 bases; bases outside gene matches: 9. The CDR3 consists of 15 residues. Germline CDR1 is MNHEY and CDR2 is SVGAGI. The CDR3: CASSRPGQGKNGYTF. The CDR3 coding sequence is TGTGCCAGCAGTAGACCGGGACAGGGGAAAAATGGCTACACCTTC.

In DNA, the CDR3 is TGTGCCAGCAGTGAAGCAATAAGCCAAGAACCCTACAATGAGCAGTTCTTC. This sequence encodes CASSEAISQEPYNEQFF. This chain connects TRBV2 to TRBJ2-1; D ambiguous. Germline V gene sequence: CDR1 SNHLY, CDR2 FYNNEI. This CDR3 spans 17 amino acids. The V gene lost 0 bases and the J gene lost 2 bases, with 14 bases spanning the gap.

CDR3 protein: CASSPTGGKDGYTF. The DNA for the CDR3 is TGTGCCAGCAGCCCGACAGGGGGAAAGGATGGCTACACCTTC. V gene TRBV7-2 combines with J gene TRBJ1-2, with TRBD1 matching 9 bases. The CDR3 is 14 residues long. CDR1 is SGHTA and CDR2 is FQGNSA in the germline V gene. V lost 5 bases, J lost 6 bases, and 7 bases stayed unmatched.

V gene TRBV4-1 combines with J gene TRBJ1-1; 7 nucleotides agree with TRBD1. This CDR3 spans 17 amino acids. V dropped 4 bases and J dropped 0; count of bases not matched to a gene: 11. Germline V lookup: CDR1 MGHRA, CDR2 YSYEKL. The CDR3 region has the DNA TGCGCCAGCAGCCCGCCCCGGACAGGCCCCATGAACACTGAAGCTTTCTTT. This sequence encodes CASSPPRTGPMNTEAFF.

The sample holds a few counts of this clone. The V and J genes are TRBV28 and TRBJ2-7, with 8 bases fitting TRBD2. Germline assignment: CDR1 MDHEN and CDR2 SYDVKM. The CDR3 sequence is 16 residues long. V dropped 1 base and J dropped 1; count of bases not matched to a gene: 6. The CDR3 spells CASSLFPTGGSYEQYF. The DNA of the CDR3 is TGTGCCAGCAGTTTATTCCCAACGGGGGGGTCCTACGAGCAGTACTTC.

The chain employs TRBV15 and TRBJ2-3; 9 bases agree with TRBD2. The CDR3 contains 13 residues. CDR1 and CDR2 (germline): LNHNV, YYDKDF (reference sequence). Losses at the gene ends were 7 bases for V and 2 bases for J; bases not matched to a gene: 1. This chain's CDR3 is CATTSGDTDTQYF. The CDR3 DNA reads TGTGCCACCACTAGCGGGGACACAGATACGCAGTATTTT.

This sequence joins TRBV7-2 and TRBJ2-5; D is unclear. Trimming took off 0 bases at V and 1 base at J, with 6 bases between the two ends. The germline CDR1 and CDR2 sequences are SGHTA and FQGNSA. This CDR3 contains 14 residues. The CDR3 region is CASSLAGSQETQYF. CDR3 sequence (DNA): TGTGCCAGCAGCTTAGCGGGCAGCCAAGAGACCCAGTACTTC.

This chain connects TRBV28 to TRBJ1-5; D is unresolved. From germline, CDR1 is MDHEN and CDR2 SYDVKM. The CDR3 consists of 12 residues. V lost 5 bases to trimming and J lost 4 bases, with 6 bases between them. CDR3 in amino acids: CASSPLNQPQHF. As DNA, the CDR3 is TGTGCCAGCAGTCCCTTGAATCAGCCCCAGCATTTT.

V gene TRBV7-2 combines with J gene TRBJ2-7; D is perhaps TRBD2 (6 bases). Trimming pared 3 bases from V and 4 bases from J, leaving 22 bases between. CDR3 length: 17 residues. Per germline, CDR1 SGHTA and CDR2 FQGNSA. CDR3 loop: CASSLPDGRSFAYEQYF. The CDR3 DNA is TGTGCCAGCAGCTTGCCGGACGGGAGAAGTTTCGCGTACGAGCAGTACTTC.

The chain couples TRBV27 to TRBJ1-1; 8 positions match TRBD1. The germline V gene has CDR1 MNHEY and CDR2 SMNVEV (reference sequence). J lost 4 bases, V lost 3 bases, and 4 bases had no gene match. There are 14 residues in the CDR3. The CDR3 is CASSFAGGSTEAFF. CDR3 coding DNA: TGTGCCAGCAGTTTCGCAGGGGGCAGCACTGAAGCTTTCTTT.

The chain recombines TRBV6-1 with TRBJ1-4, with 7 bases lining up with TRBD1. This CDR3 region has 12 residues. Looked up from germline, CDR1 is MNHNS and CDR2 is SASEGT. Trimming removed 9 bases from V and 7 bases from J; junction bases left unmatched: 5. The CDR3 sequence is CARGGFGEKLFF. The CDR3 DNA reads TGTGCCAGAGGGGGCTTCGGTGAAAAACTGTTTTTT.

The rearrangement links TRBV5-1 to TRBJ1-2; 7 positions agree with TRBD1. The CDR3 is made up of 17 amino acids. V trimming: 4 bases; J trimming: 3 bases; junction bases outside the gene matches: 15. Germline V CDR1 and CDR2: SGHRS, YFSETQ. CDR3 nucleotide sequence: TGCGCCAGCAGCATCCGGGACAGTTTTACAGGGGACTATGGCTACACCTTC. It translates to CASSIRDSFTGDYGYTF.

The V gene is TRBV6-6, the J gene TRBJ1-1; TRBD1 matches 9 bases. V was pared by 6 bases and J by 3 bases, with 5 bases of the junction left unmatched. Germline V gene data show CDR1 as MNHNY and CDR2 as SVGAGI (reference sequence). This CDR3 spans 14 amino acids. The CDR3 bases are TGTGCCAGCAGCCAGGACAGGGGAGACACTGAAGCTTTCTTT. It encodes CASSQDRGDTEAFF.

The V call is TRBV4-1, the J call TRBJ2-5; 7 bases map to TRBD1. CDR3 length equals 14 residues. CDR1 and CDR2 from the germline V gene are MGHRA and YSYEKL. After removal of 2 bases from V and 3 bases from J, the junction contained 3 bases not matched to a gene. The CDR3: CASSQTTGEETQYF. The DNA of the CDR3 is TGCGCCAGCAGCCAAACAACAGGGGAAGAGACCCAGTACTTC.

This sequence joins TRBV19 and TRBJ2-7, with a possible D match to TRBD2 (5 bases). Germline CDR1 is LNHDA and CDR2 is SQIVND (reference sequence). V was clipped by 6 bases and J by 0 bases, with 9 bases between them. The CDR3 is 13 residues long. DNA of the CDR3: TGTGCCAGTAGGGACTCTAGCTCCTACGAGCAGTACTTC. This translates into CASRDSSSYEQYF. Combining the CDR3 with reference TRBV19 and TRBJ2-7 gives the whole variable domain DGGITQSPKYLFRKEGQNVTLSCEQNLNHDAMYWYRQDPGQGLRLIYYSQIVNDFQKGDIAEGYSVSREKKESFPLTVTSAQKNPTAFYLCASRDSSSYEQYFGPGTRLTVT.

The chain is built from TRBV30 and TRBJ2-5; 7 bases fit TRBD1. Germline CDR1 and CDR2: GTSNPN and SVGIG (reference sequence). V was pared by 3 bases and J by 4 bases, with 5 bases of the junction left unmatched. CDR3 length: 13 amino acids. This CDR3 is CAWRIQGRETQYF. CDR3 bases: TGTGCCTGGAGAATACAGGGGAGAGAGACCCAGTACTTC.

The genes are TRBV29-1 and TRBJ1-2, with D perhaps matching TRBD1 (6 bases). This CDR3 comprises 13 residues. The germline CDR1 and CDR2 sequences are SQVTM and ANQGSEA. V was pared by 4 bases and J by 3 bases, with 12 bases between. CDR3 nucleotides: TGCAGCGTTGGTAGGGGGTATTACTATGGCTACACCTTC. The encoded protein is CSVGRGYYYGYTF.

The chain uses TRBV6-8 and TRBJ1-2; possibly TRBD1 for D (6 bases). CDR3 length: 11 amino acids. The germline gives CDR1 MNHGY, CDR2 SAAAGT. V lost 6 bases and J lost 8, with 10 bases in between. The CDR3 nucleotides are TGTGCCAGCAGACATACAGGGGGCTACACCTTC. It yields the protein CASRHTGGYTF.

This chain uses TRBV25-1 with TRBJ1-2; a weak D match, TRBD1 (5 bases). Germline CDR1 is MGHDK and CDR2 is SYGVNS. Trimming cost V 6 bases and J 1 base, with 15 bases left between them. CDR3 size: 15 residues. CDR3 coding DNA: TGTGCCAGCAGATTTAGACAGAAGGTTAACTATGGCTACACCTTC. Protein: CASRFRQKVNYGYTF.

The chain links TRBV28 to TRBJ1-6; unclear D gene. The CDR3 runs to 13 residues. V dropped 5 bases and J dropped 8 bases, with 10 bases sitting between them. CDR1 and CDR2 (germline): MDHEN, SYDVKM. The CDR3 loop is CASSPRTYSPLHF. CDR3 DNA: TGTGCCAGCAGTCCCCGGACTTATTCACCCCTCCACTTT.

V gene TRBV6-5 combines with J gene TRBJ1-1, with D perhaps TRBD1 (5 bases). Germline CDR1 reads MNHEY; CDR2 reads SVGAGI. The CDR3 sequence is 13 residues long. Trimming removed 6 bases from V and 0 bases from J, with 8 bases in between. The CDR3, as DNA: TGTGCCAGCAGCCAGGGCATGAACACTGAAGCTTTCTTT. The encoded protein is CASSQGMNTEAFF.

Notes on this clone: The same CDR3 arises from other DNA sequences in this sample as well. This chain links TRBV9 with TRBJ2-1, with D unclear. Germline V gene data show CDR1 as SGDLS and CDR2 as YYNGEE. V was shortened by 0 bases and J by 4 bases, with 8 bases between the two germline ends. This CDR3 has 14 amino acids. The CDR3 DNA follows: TGTGCCAGCAGCGTAGATCTGAGGTACAATGAGCAGTTCTTC. Residues: CASSVDLRYNEQFF.

J is TRBJ2-5 and V is TRBV10-2; perhaps TRBD2 as D (6 bases). The germline V and J ends were trimmed by 1 base and 0 bases, with 9 bases remaining between them. Per the germline V gene, CDR1 is WSHSY and CDR2 is SAAADI. This CDR3 region has 15 residues. CDR3 DNA: TGCGCCAGCAGTGAGTTGGCGGGGAACCAAGAGACCCAGTACTTC. Translation gives CASSELAGNQETQYF.

Points on this clone: A read error may produce the germline difference seen at one junction end. The V call is TRBV6-5, the J call TRBJ1-1; 7 bases match TRBD1. Per the germline V gene, CDR1 is MNHEY and CDR2 is SVGAGI. This CDR3 spans 15 amino acids. The CDR3 sequence: CASSHPGQMNTEAFF. Written as DNA, the CDR3 is TGTGCCAGCAGCCACCCGGGACAGATGAATACTGAAGCTTTCTTT.

The chain carries TRBV6-6 and TRBJ2-2; D is possibly TRBD1 (5 bases). CDR1 MNHNY and CDR2 SVGAGI come from the germline V gene (reference sequence). The germline V and J ends were trimmed by 4 bases and 5 bases, with 14 bases remaining between them. This CDR3 has 15 amino acids. CDR3 nucleotide sequence: TGTGCCAGCAGTTTCGTACAGGTTGGGACCGGGGAGCTGTTTTTT. This encodes CASSFVQVGTGELFF.

This chain links TRBV9 with TRBJ2-1, with 7 nucleotides matching TRBD2. Germline CDR1 and CDR2: SGDLS and YYNGEE. CDR3 size: 17 residues. The V gene end was trimmed by 4 bases and the J gene end by 2 bases; junction bases not matched to a gene: 12. CDR3 residues: CASSPRLTSSTYNEQFF. The CDR3 region has the DNA TGTGCCAGCAGCCCCCGACTGACTAGCAGTACCTACAATGAGCAGTTCTTC. Looking up the rest from reference TRBV9 and TRBJ2-1 gives the full variable domain: DSGVTQTPKHLITATGQRVTLRCSPRSGDLSVYWYQQSLDQGLQFLIQYYNGEERAKGNILERFSAQQFPDLHSELNLSSLELGDSALYFCASSPRLTSSTYNEQFFGPGTRLTVL.

The chain carries TRBV2 and TRBJ2-7; the match to TRBD1 covers 7 bases. V lost 8 bases to trimming and J lost 0 bases; unmatched junction nucleotides: 7. The CDR3 runs to 14 residues. Looked up from germline, CDR1 is SNHLY and CDR2 is FYNNEI. The CDR3 is CASGSDRISYEQYF. As DNA, the CDR3 is TGTGCCAGCGGTTCGGACAGGATCTCCTACGAGCAGTACTTC.